This TCR beta chain was documented in a study of T cell responses to AZD1222 COVID-19 vaccine. Broader study findings: Epitopes outside B.1.351 and B.1.1.7 mutated regions reportedly drew nearly half of spike TCRs. Only after the peak T cell response were repertoires sampled.

A word on this clone: Its antigen is unknown.

The repertoire was sequenced with immunoSEQ multiplex PCR; TCRdb's copy has only in-frame clones and lacks some. The sample lists 180,000 or so clones, roughly nine tenths occurring once. CDR3 length: 13 amino acids. The ends were cut back, 2 bases at V and 7 bases at J, with 8 bases in the middle. Germline V gives CDR1 LNHDA, CDR2 SQIVND (reference sequence). The gene calls are TRBV19 and TRBJ2-2, with D possibly being TRBD2 (5 bases). Sequenced material: peripheral blood, taken 28 days after the second AZD1222 dose. The TCR was taken from an adult who received the AZD1222 COVID-19 vaccine. The CDR3 loop reads CASSIRRNGELFF. DNA of the CDR3: TGTGCCAGTAGTATACGGAGGAACGGGGAGCTGTTTTTT.